This TCR beta chain comes out of a study of blood T cell repertoires in COVID-19. Across the study: Samples representing acute and convalescent COVID-19 were sourced from the United States, Italy and Spain.

The table came from immunoSEQ multiplex PCR; TCRdb's copy has only in-frame clones and leaves some out. The data contain 110,000 to 150,000 clones, approximately 80% of them singletons. V shed 5 bases and J shed 6 bases, with 18 bases lying between them. Germline lookup yields CDR1 SGHRS and CDR2 YFSETQ. The CDR3 has 15 amino acids. This clone was detected only a few times. This TCR came from a woman aged 45-65 years with acute or convalescent COVID-19. The source material was peripheral blood. The V and J genes are TRBV5-1 and TRBJ2-1; weak D call: TRBD2 (7 bases). CDR3 DNA sequence: TGCGCCAGCAGTACCTCTGGGGGGGCCATCAATGAGCAGTTCTTC. Its translation is CASSTSGGAINEQFF. The entire variable domain, with the rest obtained from reference TRBV5-1 and TRBJ2-1, is as follows: KAGVTQTPRYLIKTRGQQVTLSCSPISGHRSVSWYQQTPGQGLQFLFEYFSETQRNKGNFPGRFSGRQFSNSRSEMNVSTLELGDSALYLCASSTSGGAINEQFFGPGTRLTVL.